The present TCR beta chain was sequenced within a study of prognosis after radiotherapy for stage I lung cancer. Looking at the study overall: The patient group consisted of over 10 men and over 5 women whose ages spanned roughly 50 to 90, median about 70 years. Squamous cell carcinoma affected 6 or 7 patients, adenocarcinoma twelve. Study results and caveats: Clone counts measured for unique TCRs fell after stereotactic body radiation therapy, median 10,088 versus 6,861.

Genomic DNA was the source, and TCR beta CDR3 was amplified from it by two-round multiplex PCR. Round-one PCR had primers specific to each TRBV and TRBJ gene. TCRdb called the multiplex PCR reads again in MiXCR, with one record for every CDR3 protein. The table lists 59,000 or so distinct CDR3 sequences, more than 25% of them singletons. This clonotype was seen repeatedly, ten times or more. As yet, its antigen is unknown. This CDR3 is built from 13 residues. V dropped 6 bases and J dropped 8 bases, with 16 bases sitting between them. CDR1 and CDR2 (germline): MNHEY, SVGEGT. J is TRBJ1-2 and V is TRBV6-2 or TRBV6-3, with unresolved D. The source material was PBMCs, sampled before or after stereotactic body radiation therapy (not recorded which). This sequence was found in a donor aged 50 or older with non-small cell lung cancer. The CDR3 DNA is TGTGCCAGCAGCCACGGATTGGCGCGGGGCTACACCTTC. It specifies CASSHGLARGYTF.